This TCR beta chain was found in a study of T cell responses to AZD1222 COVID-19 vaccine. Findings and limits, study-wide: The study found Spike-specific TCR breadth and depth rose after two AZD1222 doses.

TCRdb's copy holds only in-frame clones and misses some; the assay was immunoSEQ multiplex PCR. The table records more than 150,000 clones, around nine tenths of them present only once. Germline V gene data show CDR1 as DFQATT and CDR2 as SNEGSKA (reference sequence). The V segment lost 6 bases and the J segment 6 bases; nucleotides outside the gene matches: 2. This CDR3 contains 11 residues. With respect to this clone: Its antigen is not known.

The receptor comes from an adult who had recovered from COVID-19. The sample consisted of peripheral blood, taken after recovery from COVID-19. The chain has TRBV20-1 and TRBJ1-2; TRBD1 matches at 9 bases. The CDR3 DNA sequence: TGCAGTGCCCGGACAGGGGATGGCTACACCTTC. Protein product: CSARTGDGYTF.